This TCR beta chain is from a study of T cell responses to AZD1222 COVID-19 vaccine. Study conclusions and caveats: Nearly half of spike-specific TCRs reportedly go after variant regions that carry no mutations. Vaccine-associated CD4 TCRs spanned spike, dominant at 160-218 and 743-854.

Measured with immunoSEQ multiplex PCR; TCRdb has only the in-frame clones, and not every one. The repertoire consists of 95,000 or so clones, with about 89% occurring once and the leading ten covering roughly 3.7%. Trimming removed 7 bases at V and 5 bases at J, with 20 bases between. Germline V CDR1 and CDR2: MDHEN, SYDVKM. CDR3 length: 15 residues. This clone occurred once. The antigen is not known. The input for sequencing was peripheral blood, taken on day 0 of AZD1222 vaccination. This clonotype was sampled from an adult in good health. This chain connects TRBV28 to TRBJ2-5; D might be TRBD1 (5 bases). CDR3 region: CASKIPQGSGETQYF. For the CDR3, the DNA is TGTGCCAGCAAAATCCCCCAGGGCTCAGGGGAGACCCAGTACTTC.